Listed below are T cell receptor beta chains from one sample, sequenced in a study of blood T cell repertoires in COVID-19. Repertoires were generated with immunoSEQ multiplex PCR, while TCRdb's copy carries only in-frame clones and drops some. This table holds about 240,000 clones, approximately 78% found once. Material: peripheral blood. All receptors come from a woman over 75 with COVID-19, enrolled during active disease. Each CDR3 is given with its conserved first and last residue. D genes are given only for firm matches. The size field is filled for only some rows; it gives once, few, many or a size class.

V gene: TRBV3-1/TRBV3-2; D gene: TRBD1; clone size: -; J gene: TRBJ1-2; CDR3 DNA: TGTGCCAGCAGCTTAGACAGGGTGCTAAATTATGGCTACACCTTC; CDR3 protein: CASSLDRVLNYGYTF
V gene: TRBV4-2; D gene: TRBD2; clone size: -; J gene: TRBJ2-3; CDR3 DNA: TGTGCCAGCAGCCTTCGAGGAAGCGGGAGTTTCACAGATACGCAGTATTTT; CDR3 protein: CASSLRGSGSFTDTQYF
V gene: TRBV30; D gene: TRBD1; clone size: -; J gene: TRBJ1-3; CDR3 DNA: TGTGCCTGGTATACTCCGGGACAGATCTCTGGAAACACCATATATTTT; CDR3 protein: CAWYTPGQISGNTIYF
V gene: TRBV10-3; D gene: -; clone size: -; J gene: TRBJ1-6; CDR3 DNA: TGTGCCATCAGTGAGTCCGCGGGGCAGTCACCCCTCCACTTT; CDR3 protein: CAISESAGQSPLHF
V gene: TRBV28; D gene: TRBD2; clone size: -; J gene: TRBJ2-4; CDR3 DNA: TGTGCCAGCAGTCTTCCGGGACTAGCGGGAAAGGAGTACTTC; CDR3 protein: CASSLPGLAGKEYF
V gene: TRBV15; D gene: -; clone size: once; J gene: TRBJ1-3; CDR3 DNA: TGTGCCACCAGCAGAGATTCATCAGGGTTCTCTGGAAACACCATATATTTT; CDR3 protein: CATSRDSSGFSGNTIYF
V gene: TRBV30; D gene: TRBD2; clone size: -; J gene: TRBJ2-1; CDR3 DNA: TGTGCCTGGAGTGGAACTAGCGGGGGGGGTGAGCAGTTCTTC; CDR3 protein: CAWSGTSGGGEQFF
V gene: TRBV3-1/TRBV3-2; D gene: TRBD2; clone size: -; J gene: TRBJ2-1; CDR3 DNA: TGTGCCAGCAGCCTACCAGGACTAGGTGGCAATGAGCAGTTCTTC; CDR3 protein: CASSLPGLGGNEQFF
V gene: TRBV5-1; D gene: -; clone size: -; J gene: TRBJ2-7; CDR3 DNA: TGCGCCAGCAGCTTGATCCCTAGCGAGACCTACGAGCAGTACTTC; CDR3 protein: CASSLIPSETYEQYF
V gene: TRBV7-3; D gene: TRBD2; clone size: -; J gene: TRBJ2-3; CDR3 DNA: TGTGCCAGCAGCCCCGGGACTAGCGAGACGCAGTATTTT; CDR3 protein: CASSPGTSETQYF
V gene: TRBV19; D gene: TRBD2; clone size: -; J gene: TRBJ2-1; CDR3 DNA: TGTGCCAGTAGTATTTTCGGGACTACCTACAATGAGCAGTTCTTC; CDR3 protein: CASSIFGTTYNEQFF
V gene: TRBV5-4; D gene: -; clone size: -; J gene: TRBJ1-1; CDR3 DNA: TGTGCCAGCAGCCTGGACGCGGTTGTGAACACTGAAGCTTTCTTT; CDR3 protein: CASSLDAVVNTEAFF
V gene: TRBV2; D gene: TRBD2; clone size: -; J gene: TRBJ2-7; CDR3 DNA: TGTGCCAGCAGTGAATTGGCTAGCGGGGTCTCCTACGAGCAGTACTTC; CDR3 protein: CASSELASGVSYEQYF
V gene: TRBV5-8; D gene: -; clone size: -; J gene: TRBJ2-5; CDR3 DNA: TGTGCCAGCAGCCCCGGGGTAAAGGAGAAAGAGACCCAGTACTTC; CDR3 protein: CASSPGVKEKETQYF
V gene: TRBV7-2; D gene: TRBD2; clone size: -; J gene: TRBJ2-3; CDR3 DNA: TGTGCCAGCAGCTTAGCGGGACTATTAAACCTCGGGACAGATACGCAGTATTTT; CDR3 protein: CASSLAGLLNLGTDTQYF
V gene: TRBV4-2; D gene: TRBD1; clone size: once; J gene: TRBJ1-2; CDR3 DNA: TGTGCCAGCAGCCAGGTTGGGACAGGGGCTAATAACTATGGCTACACCTTC; CDR3 protein: CASSQVGTGANNYGYTF
V gene: TRBV27; D gene: -; clone size: -; J gene: TRBJ1-6; CDR3 DNA: TGTGCCAGCAGTTTGAGACAGGCCCAGACACCCCTCCACTTT; CDR3 protein: CASSLRQAQTPLHF
V gene: TRBV7-3; D gene: TRBD1; clone size: -; J gene: TRBJ2-3; CDR3 DNA: TGTGCCAGCAGCCCCTACAGGGGAAGGACAGATACGCAGTATTTT; CDR3 protein: CASSPYRGRTDTQYF